This entry lists 31 T cell receptor beta chains sequenced from one sample in a study of T-cell memory formation after mild COVID-19. TCRdb ran MiXCR on the 5' RACE reads and lists one entry per CDR3 protein. The sample has 550,000 to 600,000 distinct CDR3 sequences; about a fifth are singletons. Input material: PBMCs or a T cell subset sorted from them (not recorded which). These receptors were taken from an adult woman who had mild COVID-19 (a few samples of this study predate the infection). Cell type and time point are not known.

The chain carries TRBV18 and TRBJ1-5, with D possibly TRBD1 on 6 matching bases. Germline V CDR1 and CDR2: KGHSH, LQKENI. The CDR3 length is 14 residues. The V end was cut by 5 bases, the J end by 5 bases, with 13 bases between. CDR3 nucleotides: TGTGCCAGCTCAATTACGTCAGGGGATCAGCCCCAGCATTTT. It yields the protein CASSITSGDQPQHF.

This clonotype was picked up a small number of times. The chain employs TRBV6-2 or TRBV6-3 and TRBJ2-7; 8 bases line up with TRBD2. V lost 6 bases, J lost 1 base, and 17 bases stayed unmatched. CDR3 length: 18 residues. Germline V gives CDR1 MNHEY, CDR2 SVGEGT. As DNA, the CDR3 is TGTGCCAGCAGAACTTGGGCTAGCGGGTTAATGGCGTCCTACGAGCAGTACTTC. Translation: CASRTWASGLMASYEQYF.

This clonotype was counted between two and nine times. V gene TRBV6-1 combines with J gene TRBJ2-6; 8 positions match TRBD1. The CDR3 totals 14 residues. V was clipped by 4 bases and J by 5 bases; unmatched bases: 1. CDR1 and CDR2 from the germline V gene are MNHNS and SASEGT. CDR3 sequence: CASSGDRWANVLTF. In nucleotides, the CDR3 is TGTGCCAGCAGTGGGGACAGGTGGGCCAACGTCCTGACTTTC.

This chain connects TRBV12-3 or TRBV12-4 to TRBJ2-3, with TRBD1 matching over 8 bases. J was trimmed by 1 base and V by 3 bases; bases with no gene match: 12. The CDR3 is made up of 18 amino acids. CDR3 DNA sequence: TGTGCCAGCAGTTTGGGACGGGACAGGACCGGGGGCACAGATACGCAGTATTTT. Translating it yields CASSLGRDRTGGTDTQYF.

The chain uses TRBV5-5 and TRBJ2-7, with TRBD2 identical over 9 bases. The junction had 7 bases not matched to a gene; V was cut back by 4 bases and J by 2 bases. The CDR3 extends over 15 amino acids. CDR1 is SGHKS, CDR2 YYEKEE, per germline (reference sequence). CDR3 sequence (DNA): TGTGCCAGCAGCAATCCAGCGGGGGGCCCCTACGAGCAGTACTTC. It yields the protein CASSNPAGGPYEQYF.

This clonotype came up many times. The chain links TRBV5-1 to TRBJ1-5; D is unresolved. The V gene's germline CDR1 is SGHRS and CDR2 YFSETQ. The CDR3 consists of 13 residues. The germline V and J ends were trimmed by 0 bases and 5 bases, with 6 bases remaining between them. The CDR3, as DNA: TGCGCCAGCAGCTTGGTGGGCGATCAGCCCCAGCATTTT. This codes for CASSLVGDQPQHF.

This clonotype was seen only a few times. The chain recombines TRBV7-3 with TRBJ2-3; 11 bases agree with TRBD2. Germline assignment: CDR1 SGHTA and CDR2 FQGTGA. The CDR3 contains 18 residues. The V segment lost 1 base and the J segment 2 bases; nucleotides outside the gene matches: 8. The CDR3 sequence is CASSLRGLADDPTDTQYF. CDR3 bases: TGTGCCAGCAGCTTAAGGGGACTAGCGGACGATCCCACAGATACGCAGTATTTT.

This clonotype has a count of ten or more. The chain carries TRBV29-1 and TRBJ2-4; TRBD2 matches 9 bases. This CDR3 is built from 13 residues. Germline V gene data show CDR1 as SQVTM and CDR2 as ANQGSEA. The junction had 8 bases not matched to a gene; V was cut back by 5 bases and J by 9 bases. CDR3 nucleotides: TGCAGCGTTAGGCGGGAGGGAGTAGGCATTCAGTACTTC. Its translation: CSVRREGVGIQYF. The whole variable domain, remainder taken from reference TRBV29-1 and TRBJ2-4, is SAVISQKPSRDICQRGTSLTIQCQVDSQVTMMFWYRQQPGQSLTLIATANQGSEATYESGFVIDKFPISRPNLTFSTLTVSNMSPEDSSIYLCSVRREGVGIQYFGAGTRLSVL.

V is TRBV7-9 and J is TRBJ2-4; D possibly corresponds to TRBD1 (6 bases). Germline CDR1 reads SEHNR; CDR2 reads FQNEAQ (reference sequence). Trimming removed 5 bases at V and 8 bases at J, with 19 bases between. CDR3 length: 15 amino acids. The CDR3 DNA reads TGTGCCAGCAGCCCTCCAGGGACACAGATTTACATTCAGTACTTC. Translating gives CASSPPGTQIYIQYF.

V gene TRBV7-6 combines with J gene TRBJ1-2, with D maybe TRBD1 (5 bases). V was shortened by 1 base and J by 3 bases, with 12 bases between the two germline ends. CDR1 SGHVS and CDR2 FNYEAQ come from the germline V gene. The CDR3 sequence is 15 residues long. The CDR3 DNA reads as TGTGCCAGCAGCTTAGAGGGACCGCAACACTATGGCTACACCTTC. Amino acids: CASSLEGPQHYGYTF.

The sample holds a few counts of this clonotype. The chain has TRBV14 and TRBJ2-1; 11 bases agree with TRBD1. Germline CDR1 reads SGHDN; CDR2 reads FVKESK. Unmatched junction bases numbered 13, after V lost 2 bases and J lost 7 bases. This CDR3 has 18 residues. For the CDR3, the DNA is TGTGCCAGCAGCCAACTTTGGGAAGGACAGGGGGCGAGGAATGAGCAGTTCTTC. It is translated as CASSQLWEGQGARNEQFF.

The V call is TRBV2, the J call TRBJ2-7; 9 bases match TRBD2. V lost 7 bases, J lost 3 bases, and 7 bases stayed unmatched. From germline, CDR1 is SNHLY and CDR2 FYNNEI. The CDR3 has 14 amino acids. The CDR3 here is CASKPGLAGYEQYF. In nucleotides, the CDR3 is TGTGCCAGCAAACCGGGACTAGCTGGCTACGAGCAGTACTTC.

This chain uses TRBV7-2 with TRBJ1-2, with D perhaps matching TRBD1 (5 bases). This CDR3 is 11 amino acids long. V was trimmed by 4 bases and J by 13 bases, leaving 13 bases between them. Looked up from germline, CDR1 is SGHTA and CDR2 is FQGNSA. The CDR3 DNA sequence: TGTGCCAGCAGCTATGGGCCCGGGGGCACCTTC. This translates into CASSYGPGGTF.

Only a few counts were recorded for this clonotype. The CDR3 protein is CASSLGIGVNEQFF. The CDR3, as DNA: TGCGCCAGCAGCTTGGGGATTGGGGTCAATGAGCAGTTCTTC. This chain connects TRBV5-1 to TRBJ2-1, with unresolved D. The CDR3 sequence is 14 residues long. Trimming shortened V by 0 bases and J by 6 bases, and 10 bases separated the two germline ends. The germline CDR1 and CDR2 sequences are SGHRS and YFSETQ.

The V gene is TRBV24-1, the J gene TRBJ2-4; 11 positions agree with TRBD1. Looked up from germline, CDR1 is KGHDR and CDR2 is SFDVKD. The junction had 11 bases not matched to a gene; V was cut back by 6 bases and J by 8 bases. The CDR3 is 16 residues long. In DNA, the CDR3 is TGTGCCACCAGTACGGACAGGGGGCATGGTAAATACATTCAGTACTTC. Protein product: CATSTDRGHGKYIQYF.

This chain links TRBV7-3 with TRBJ2-1; D call uncertain. Looked up from germline, CDR1 is SGHTA and CDR2 is FQGTGA. The CDR3 sequence is 15 residues long. V was pared by 0 bases and J by 0 bases, with 6 bases between. CDR3 sequence: CASSLTGISYNEQFF. CDR3 bases: TGTGCCAGCAGCTTAACAGGGATCTCCTACAATGAGCAGTTCTTC.

This rearrangement joins TRBV20-1 to TRBJ2-7; tentatively, D is TRBD2 (6 bases). CDR3 length: 14 amino acids. Deletions cut 5 bases from V and 3 bases from J, with 17 bases between. Germline V lookup: CDR1 DFQATT, CDR2 SNEGSKA (reference sequence). Here the CDR3 reads CSAGNPGTHYEQYF. The DNA for the CDR3 is TGCAGTGCTGGCAACCCCGGGACTCACTACGAGCAGTACTTC.

In its sample, this clonotype was seen a few times. The chain recombines TRBV7-8 with TRBJ1-2, with unresolved D. The CDR3 totals 14 residues. The V end was cut by 1 base, the J end by 5 bases, with 11 bases between. Germline lookup yields CDR1 SGHVS and CDR2 FQNEAQ. The CDR3 sequence is CASSLGDSLYGYTF. Written as DNA, the CDR3 is TGTGCCAGCAGCTTAGGGGATAGTTTGTATGGCTACACCTTC.

The table lists this clonotype with a few counts. This chain uses TRBV30 with TRBJ2-7, with D maybe TRBD1 (6 bases). With 3 bases removed from V and 6 bases from J, the gap between germline ends came to 18 bases. Germline CDR1 reads GTSNPN; CDR2 reads SVGIG (reference sequence). This CDR3 has 14 residues. In DNA form, the CDR3 reads TGTGCCTGGAGATTGGGCTCCCTCAGGGGCGAGCAGTACTTC. Translated: CAWRLGSLRGEQYF.

The CDR3 loop reads CATSRGGLAGVRNIQYF. In DNA, the CDR3 is TGTGCCACCAGCAGAGGGGGACTAGCGGGAGTTAGAAACATTCAGTACTTC. This sequence joins TRBV15 and TRBJ2-4; 14 nucleotides line up with TRBD2. V gave up 1 base and J gave up 6 bases; unmatched junction bases: 5. The CDR3 loop spans 17 amino acids. CDR1 LNHNV and CDR2 YYDKDF come from the germline V gene (reference sequence).

This clonotype was observed a few times. The rearrangement uses TRBV9 and TRBJ2-3; D is uncertain. Germline CDR1 and CDR2: SGDLS and YYNGEE. V lost 1 base, J lost 0 bases, and 12 bases lay in between. CDR3 length: 16 residues. The CDR3 coding sequence is TGTGCCAGCAGCGTACGGCCAGGCGCTAGCACAGATACGCAGTATTTT. Its translation is CASSVRPGASTDTQYF.

This chain joins TRBV6-2 or TRBV6-3 and TRBJ2-7; TRBD2 aligns across 7 bases. The CDR3 length is 15 residues. CDR1 and CDR2 from the germline V gene are MNHEY and SVGEGT. The V segment lost 7 bases and the J segment 3 bases; nucleotides outside the gene matches: 12. CDR3 nucleotide sequence: TGTGCCAGCACCAAAACCGGACTAGTATTCTACGAGCAGTACTTC. Translating gives CASTKTGLVFYEQYF.

The chain carries TRBV5-4 and TRBJ2-1; 8 bases fit TRBD2. V shed 2 bases, J shed 1 base, and the junction held 5 bases outside the gene matches. This CDR3 comprises 16 residues. Germline CDR1 reads SGHNT; CDR2 reads YYREEE (reference sequence). DNA for the CDR3: TGTGCCAGCAGCTTAGGTAGCGGGACATCCTACAATGAGCAGTTCTTC. It encodes CASSLGSGTSYNEQFF.

This sequence joins TRBV12-3 or TRBV12-4 and TRBJ1-5; D unclear. Trimming took off 3 bases at V and 7 bases at J, with 7 bases between the two ends. The CDR3 sequence is 12 residues long. The CDR3 protein is CASSLGEQPQHF. For the CDR3, the DNA is TGTGCCAGCAGTTTGGGAGAACAGCCCCAGCATTTT.

CDR3 sequence (DNA): TGTGCCAGCAGCCGCTGGGCAGGGGGTGATGGAAACTACGAGCAGTACGTC. Its translation: CASSRWAGGDGNYEQYV. V is TRBV11-2 and J is TRBJ2-7; 7 nucleotides align to TRBD1. The CDR3 is 17 residues long. Germline V gives CDR1 SGHAT, CDR2 FQNNGV. The V gene end was trimmed by 5 bases and the J gene end by 3 bases; junction bases not matched to a gene: 16.

This clonotype showed up just a few times. The chain is built from TRBV9 and TRBJ2-1; D is possibly TRBD2 (5 bases). Germline V CDR1 and CDR2: SGDLS, YYNGEE. Between the trimmed V and J ends, which lost 0 bases and 0 bases, there was a span of 13 bases. The CDR3 is 17 amino acids. This CDR3 reads CASSVARGGSSYNEQFF. Here the CDR3 DNA reads TGTGCCAGCAGCGTAGCTCGAGGTGGGAGCTCCTACAATGAGCAGTTCTTC. Using reference TRBV9 and TRBJ2-1 for the parts outside the CDR3, the full variable domain is DSGVTQTPKHLITATGQRVTLRCSPRSGDLSVYWYQQSLDQGLQFLIQYYNGEERAKGNILERFSAQQFPDLHSELNLSSLELGDSALYFCASSVARGGSSYNEQFFGPGTRLTVL.

This clonotype appeared once. The genes are TRBV11-2 and TRBJ2-1; no clear D. The CDR3 totals 16 residues. V was trimmed by 5 bases and J by 8 bases, leaving 22 bases between them. Germline CDR1 and CDR2: SGHAT and FQNNGV. The CDR3 here is CASSHRRSTYNDEQFF. The CDR3 DNA reads TGTGCCAGCAGCCACCGTAGGTCCACCTACAACGATGAGCAGTTCTTC.

This clonotype was seen a handful of times. The V and J genes are TRBV12-3 or TRBV12-4 and TRBJ1-1, with D hard to call. V was trimmed by 8 bases and J by 0 bases, leaving 19 bases between them. The CDR3 totals 16 residues. CDR3 bases: TGTGCCAGCCGTGGTGGCCCCCAAGGGATGAACACTGAAGCTTTCTTT. Translated, it gives CASRGGPQGMNTEAFF.

The V call is TRBV4-2, the J call TRBJ1-6; D possibly corresponds to TRBD1 (6 bases). V gave up 0 bases and J gave up 7 bases, with 13 bases separating them. This CDR3 contains 16 residues. The V gene's germline CDR1 is LGHNA and CDR2 YNFKEQ. The CDR3 DNA follows: TGTGCCAGCAGCCAAGATCTTACAGGGTCAAATTCACCCCTCCACTTT. Its protein is CASSQDLTGSNSPLHF.

This clonotype was picked up many times. The chain is built from TRBV9 and TRBJ2-2; D call uncertain. CDR3 length: 12 amino acids. Trimming pared 4 bases from V and 3 bases from J, leaving 4 bases between. Germline loops: CDR1 SGDLS, CDR2 YYNGEE. As DNA, the CDR3 is TGTGCCAGCAGCTCCCACACCGGGGAGCTGTTTTTT. This encodes CASSSHTGELFF.

The chain couples TRBV30 to TRBJ2-4; D might be TRBD1 (6 bases). This CDR3 contains 14 residues. Germline V gene data show CDR1 as GTSNPN and CDR2 as SVGIG (reference sequence). Trimming removed 1 base at V and 8 bases at J, with 15 bases between. The CDR3 DNA reads as TGTGCCTGGAGTGAGCAGAGCAGGGGATACATTCAGTACTTC. Translation: CAWSEQSRGYIQYF.